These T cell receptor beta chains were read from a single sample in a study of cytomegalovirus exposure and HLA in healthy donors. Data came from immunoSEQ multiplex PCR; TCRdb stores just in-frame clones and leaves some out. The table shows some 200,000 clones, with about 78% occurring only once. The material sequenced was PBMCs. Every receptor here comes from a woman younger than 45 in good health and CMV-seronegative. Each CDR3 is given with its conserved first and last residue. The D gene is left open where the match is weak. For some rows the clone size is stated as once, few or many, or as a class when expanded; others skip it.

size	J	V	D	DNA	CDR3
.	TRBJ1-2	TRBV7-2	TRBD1	TGTGCCAGCGCCCGAGGTAACAGGGGGCAATATGGCTACACCTTC	CASARGNRGQYGYTF
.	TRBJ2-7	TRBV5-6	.	TGTGCCAGCAGCTTCCCGGGAAAGGGCGAGCAGTACTTC	CASSFPGKGEQYF
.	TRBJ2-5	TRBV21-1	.	TGTGCCAGCAGCAAAATCGAACAGCACCAAGAGACCCAGTACTTC	CASSKIEQHQETQYF
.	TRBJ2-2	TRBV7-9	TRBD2	TGTGCCAGCAGCTTAGACTTCCTCAGCGGGAGCGACACCGGGGAGCTGTTTTTT	CASSLDFLSGSDTGELFF
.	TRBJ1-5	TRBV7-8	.	TGTGCCAGCAGCTTAGCGATGGCATATAATCAGCCCCAGCATTTT	CASSLAMAYNQPQHF
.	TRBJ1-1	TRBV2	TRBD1	TGTGCCAGCAAGCCGGGACAGGGAGACACTGAAGCTTTCTTT	CASKPGQGDTEAFF
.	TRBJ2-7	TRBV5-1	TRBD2	TGCGCCAGCAGCGGGGGGAGCGGGAGGGCCGTCCCCTACGAGCAGTACTTC	CASSGGSGRAVPYEQYF
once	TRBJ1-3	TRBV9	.	TGTGCCAGCAGCCCCAGTGGAGGAGGAAACACCATATATTTT	CASSPSGGGNTIYF
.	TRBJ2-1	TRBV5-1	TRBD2	TGCGCCAGCAGCGACCGGACTAGCGGGAGAGACGAGCAGTTCTTC	CASSDRTSGRDEQFF
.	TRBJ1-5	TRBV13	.	TGTGCCAGCAGCTTAGGCAGGGAGGGTCAGCCCCAGCATTTT	CASSLGREGQPQHF
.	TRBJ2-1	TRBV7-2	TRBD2	TGTGCCAGCAGCTTAGGCGGGAGGGACTACAATGAGCAGTTCTTC	CASSLGGRDYNEQFF
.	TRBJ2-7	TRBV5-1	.	TGCGCCAGCACCCCCCGGCCCAGGGATAGCTCCTACGAGCAGTACTTC	CASTPRPRDSSYEQYF
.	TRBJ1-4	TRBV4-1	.	TGCGCCAGCAGCCAAACCGACACCGGTTGGGTTGAAAAACTGTTTTTT	CASSQTDTGWVEKLFF
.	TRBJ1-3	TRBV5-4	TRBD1	TGTGCCAGCAGCATAAACAGGGGAGGTGGAAACACCATATATTTT	CASSINRGGGNTIYF
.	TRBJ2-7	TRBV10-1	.	TGCGCCAGCAGTGAATCCCAGGGGGGCTACGAGCAGTACTTC	CASSESQGGYEQYF
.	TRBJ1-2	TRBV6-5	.	TGTGCCAGCAGACCCACAGGTGACTATGGCTACACCTTC	CASRPTGDYGYTF
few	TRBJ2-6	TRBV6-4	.	TGTGCCAGCAGTCCTTCGGTTGGTCCCTCTGGGGCCAACGTCCTGACTTTC	CASSPSVGPSGANVLTF
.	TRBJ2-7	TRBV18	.	TGTGCCAGCTCACCACCCTCTTACTCCTACGAGCAGTACTTC	CASSPPSYSYEQYF
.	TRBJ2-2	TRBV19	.	TGTGCCAGTAGTTATAGAGCTAGCCTGAACACCGGGGAGCTGTTTTTT	CASSYRASLNTGELFF
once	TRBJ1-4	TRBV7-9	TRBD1	TGTGCCAGCAGCTTGGACAGGGGGTTCCGTGAAAAACTGTTTTTT	CASSLDRGFREKLFF
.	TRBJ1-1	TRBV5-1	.	TGCGCCAGCAGGACAGCCCTTATGAACACTGAAGCTTTCTTT	CASRTALMNTEAFF
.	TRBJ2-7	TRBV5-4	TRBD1	TGTGCCAGCAGCAGGGACAGAGAATACTACGAGCAGTACTTC	CASSRDREYYEQYF
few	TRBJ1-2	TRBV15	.	TGTGCCACCAGCGGCCTCGGGACTTACTATGGCTACACCTTC	CATSGLGTYYGYTF
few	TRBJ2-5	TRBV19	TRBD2	TGTGCCAGTAGTATCGGACTAGCGAGTTATAAAGGGCCCCAGTACTTC	CASSIGLASYKGPQYF
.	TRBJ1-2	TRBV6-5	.	TGTGCCAGTAGGCTGGGCAGGGCAGGGAATGGCTACACCTTC	CASRLGRAGNGYTF
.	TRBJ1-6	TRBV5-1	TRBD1	TGCGCCAGCAGAGGGACAGTCAATTCACCCCTCCACTTT	CASRGTVNSPLHF
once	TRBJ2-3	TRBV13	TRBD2	TGTGCCAGCAGCTCGGCCTGGGCGGGGGGAGGCACAGATACGCAGTATTTT	CASSSAWAGGGTDTQYF
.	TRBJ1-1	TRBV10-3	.	TGTGCCACCGGGTACAGGGACACTGAAGCTTTCTTT	CATGYRDTEAFF
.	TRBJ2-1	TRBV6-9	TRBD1	TGTGCCACCCCTCAGGACAGGGACGCCAATGAGCAGTTCTTC	CATPQDRDANEQFF
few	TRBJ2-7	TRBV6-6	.	TGTGCCAGCAGATTGGGACAAAGCTCCTACGAGCAGTACTTC	CASRLGQSSYEQYF
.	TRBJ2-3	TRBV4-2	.	TGTGCCAGCAGGCAGAGGGACACCCCAGCAGATACGCAGTATTTT	CASRQRDTPADTQYF
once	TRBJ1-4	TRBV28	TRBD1	TGTGCCAGCAGTATCCCGACAGGGACGGATGAAAAACTGTTTTTT	CASSIPTGTDEKLFF
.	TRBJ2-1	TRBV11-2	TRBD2	TGTGCCAGCACCCACGACAAGGCTAGCGGGGGAAGCTCCTACAATGAGCAGTTCTTC	CASTHDKASGGSSYNEQFF
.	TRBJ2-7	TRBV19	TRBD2	TGTGCCAGTAGCCGGACTAGCGGGGGGGCCTACGAGCAGTACTTC	CASSRTSGGAYEQYF
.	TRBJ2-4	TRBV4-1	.	TGCGCCAGCAGCCAAGAGGCGGGGTGGGGGGACATTCAGTACTTC	CASSQEAGWGDIQYF
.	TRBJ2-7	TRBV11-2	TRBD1	TGTGCCAGCAGCGACCGGGACAGGGTCTACGAGCAGTACTTC	CASSDRDRVYEQYF
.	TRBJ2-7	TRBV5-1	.	TGCGCCAGCAGCTTGGAGCCTAGCAGTTCCTACGAGCAGTACTTC	CASSLEPSSSYEQYF
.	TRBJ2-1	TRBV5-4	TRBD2	TGTGCCAGCAGCATGGGACTAGCGAGTGACAATGAGCAGTTCTTC	CASSMGLASDNEQFF
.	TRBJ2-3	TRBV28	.	TGTGCCAGCAGCCGGGAGACAGATACGCAGTATTTT	CASSRETDTQYF
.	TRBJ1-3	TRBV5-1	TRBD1	TGCGCCAGCAGCTTGGAACCAGGGGGCGGTGGAAACACCATATATTTT	CASSLEPGGGGNTIYF
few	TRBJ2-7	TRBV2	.	TGTGCCAGCAGGAGAACCTACGAGCAGTACTTC	CASRRTYEQYF
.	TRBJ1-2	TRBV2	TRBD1	TGTGCCAGCAGTACCGGGACAGCCTATGGCTACACCTTC	CASSTGTAYGYTF
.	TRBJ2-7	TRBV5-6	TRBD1	TGTGCCAGCAGCTTCCGACAGGGGGCCTACGAGCAGTACTTC	CASSFRQGAYEQYF
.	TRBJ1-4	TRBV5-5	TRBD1	TGTGCCAGCAGCTTGGCCGGACAGGGGGCCGATAGTGAAAAACTGTTTTTT	CASSLAGQGADSEKLFF
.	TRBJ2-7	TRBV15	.	TGTGCCACCAGCAGATTGGCCTCAGCGGGCTACGAGCAGTACTTC	CATSRLASAGYEQYF
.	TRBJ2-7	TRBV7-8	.	TGTGCCAGCAGCGCGCAGACCGGGACAATTTACGAGCAGTACTTC	CASSAQTGTIYEQYF
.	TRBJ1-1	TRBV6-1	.	TGTGCCAGCATTCGAGGTGCAAACGCTTTCTTT	CASIRGANAFF
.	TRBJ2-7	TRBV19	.	TGTGCCAGTAATCAGGGAGGAGACGAGCAGTACTTC	CASNQGGDEQYF
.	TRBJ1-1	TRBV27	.	TGTGCCAGCAGTCCAAGCCCGCGGCGGGAGAACACTGAAGCTTTCTTT	CASSPSPRRENTEAFF
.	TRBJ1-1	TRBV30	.	TGTGCCGGACCTTCAAAGGGGACTGAAGCTTTCTTT	CAGPSKGTEAFF
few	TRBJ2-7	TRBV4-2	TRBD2	TGTGCCAGCAGCGCCAGCGGGAGCTCCTACGAGCAGTACTTC	CASSASGSSYEQYF
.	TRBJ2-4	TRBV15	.	TGTGCCACCAGCAGCCCCCCTCTAGCCAAAAACATTCAGTACTTC	CATSSPPLAKNIQYF
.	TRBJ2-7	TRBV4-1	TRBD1	TGCGCCAGCAGCCTTCGGGACAGCGTCCCCTACGAGCAGTACTTC	CASSLRDSVPYEQYF